A single sample gave rise to the 23 T cell receptor beta chains below, sequenced in a study of CD8 T cells in ankylosing spondylitis (TCRdb year 2017). These receptors are not linked to any known antigen. Library construction relied on 5' RACE. The reads were generated on an Illumina HiSeq 2500. The public reads were reprocessed in TCRdb via fastp at Q25 and MiXCR, keeping in-frame beta chains. CDR3 protein duplicates are merged, each entry listing the most common genes and DNA. The sample profile shows approximately 540,000 distinct CDR3 sequences; about 13% of them were found once. Approximately 7% of the sample is taken by the ten largest. Results and caveats for the whole study, not just this receptor: A TCR beta motif of several highly homologous amino acid variants appeared characteristic of blood from ankylosing spondylitis patients.

The material sequenced was blood, either unsorted or a sorted T cell fraction (not recorded which). The receptors originated from a male donor with ankylosing spondylitis.

The rearrangement links TRBV2 to TRBJ2-2; TRBD2 aligns across 11 bases. CDR3 length equals 16 residues. V lost 6 bases to trimming and J lost 1 base; unmatched junction nucleotides: 4. Germline V gives CDR1 SNHLY, CDR2 FYNNEI. The CDR3 DNA is TGTGCCAGCAGGTCTCTAGCGGGAGGGAACACCGGGGAGCTGTTTTTT. It translates to CASRSLAGGNTGELFF.

The sample holds a few counts of this clonotype. The rearrangement joins TRBV29-1 to TRBJ2-3; weak D call: TRBD2 (6 bases). The CDR3 contains 16 residues. Germline CDR1 is SQVTM and CDR2 is ANQGSEA. V was trimmed by 4 bases and J by 3 bases, leaving 20 bases between them. The DNA for the CDR3 is TGCAGCGTTGGAAGGCCAACCGGGACTGTGACAGATACGCAGTATTTT. It is translated as CSVGRPTGTVTDTQYF.

This rearrangement joins TRBV20-1 to TRBJ1-6, with D possibly matching TRBD1 (5 bases). CDR3 length equals 14 residues. V lost 3 bases and J lost 6, with 12 bases in between. Looked up from germline, CDR1 is DFQATT and CDR2 is SNEGSKA (reference sequence). The chain's CDR3 is CSASTGTANSPLHF. The CDR3 nucleotides read TGCAGTGCTAGCACCGGGACGGCTAATTCACCCCTCCACTTT.

This clonotype has just a few counts. Here the CDR3 reads CASSQGVRGDYGYTF. Written as DNA, the CDR3 is TGTGCCAGCAGCCAAGGGGTCAGGGGAGATTATGGCTACACCTTC. The V call is TRBV3-1, the J call TRBJ1-2; the D gene is possibly TRBD1 (6 bases). V was pared by 1 base and J by 5 bases, with 14 bases between. The germline CDR1 and CDR2 sequences are LGHDT and YNNKEL (reference sequence). This CDR3 has 15 amino acids.

CDR3 region: CASSSPTSGNLNEQFF. DNA of the CDR3: TGTGCCAGCAGCTCCCCGACTAGCGGGAATCTCAATGAGCAGTTCTTC. This rearrangement joins TRBV7-2 to TRBJ2-1; the match to TRBD2 covers 11 bases. Losses at the gene ends were 4 bases for V and 6 bases for J; bases not matched to a gene: 8. CDR1 and CDR2 from the germline V gene are SGHTA and FQGNSA. The CDR3 loop spans 16 amino acids.

This clonotype was counted a few times. The chain combines TRBV5-4 with TRBJ2-5; D remains ambiguous. The germline V gene has CDR1 SGHNT and CDR2 YYREEE (reference sequence). This CDR3 has 14 residues. V dropped 0 bases and J dropped 2 bases, with 8 bases sitting between them. CDR3 region: CASSLALAQETQYF. CDR3 DNA sequence: TGTGCCAGCAGCTTGGCTCTGGCTCAAGAGACCCAGTACTTC.

In this sample, this clonotype turned up many times. The CDR3 region is CASRRVGGDQPQHF. The CDR3 coding sequence is TGTGCCAGCAGGCGGGTAGGGGGAGATCAGCCCCAGCATTTT. The chain joins TRBV12-3 or TRBV12-4 to TRBJ1-5, with a tentative D call TRBD1 (6 bases). The V gene lost 6 bases and the J gene lost 5 bases, with 14 bases spanning the gap. This CDR3 is 14 amino acids long.

This clonotype was detected many times. The CDR3 here is CASSFGQANTEAFF. CDR3 in DNA: TGTGCCAGCAGCTTTGGACAGGCGAACACTGAAGCTTTCTTT. The gene calls are TRBV7-9 and TRBJ1-1; TRBD1 aligns across 7 bases. CDR1 SEHNR and CDR2 FQNEAQ come from the germline V gene (reference sequence). The CDR3 has 14 amino acids. The junction had 2 bases not matched to a gene; V was cut back by 3 bases and J by 1 base.

This clonotype came up a few times. This rearrangement joins TRBV11-2 to TRBJ2-7; 7 nucleotides match TRBD1. V was clipped by 1 base and J by 3 bases; unmatched bases: 12. The CDR3 extends over 17 amino acids. Germline CDR1 and CDR2: SGHAT and FQNNGV. The CDR3 loop reads CASSLVPGTDKVYEQYF. The DNA for the CDR3 is TGTGCCAGCAGCTTAGTACCCGGGACAGACAAGGTCTACGAGCAGTACTTC.

The chain joins TRBV5-1 to TRBJ2-5, with a tentative D call TRBD2 (6 bases). CDR1 and CDR2 (germline): SGHRS, YFSETQ. The CDR3 loop spans 15 amino acids. Trimming cost V 2 bases and J 1 base, with 12 bases left between them. The chain's CDR3 is CASSFAGTFQETQYF. CDR3 sequence (DNA): TGCGCCAGCAGCTTCGCTGGGACTTTCCAAGAGACCCAGTACTTC.

V usage is TRBV10-2 and J usage is TRBJ1-5; the match to TRBD1 covers 7 bases. CDR1 WSHSY and CDR2 SAAADI come from the germline V gene. Trimming at V came to 6 bases and at J to 3 bases, leaving 5 bases not matched to a gene. The length of the CDR3 is 14 residues. CDR3 DNA sequence: TGCGCCAGCAGGGGGGGACAGTCCAATCAGCCCCAGCATTTT. It translates to CASRGGQSNQPQHF.

This clonotype came up many times. The J gene is TRBJ2-1, the V gene TRBV28; 9 nucleotides match TRBD2. Per germline, CDR1 MDHEN and CDR2 SYDVKM. The CDR3 sequence is 17 residues long. With V trimmed by 2 bases and J by 7 bases, 12 bases remained unmatched. CDR3: CASSLSGIAGDLNEQFF. The CDR3 DNA sequence: TGTGCCAGCAGTTTAAGCGGGATAGCGGGAGATTTGAATGAGCAGTTCTTC.

This clonotype was seen ten or more times. This chain connects TRBV20-1 to TRBJ2-3; maybe TRBD1 (5 bases). The V end lost 1 base, the J end lost 4 bases, and 15 bases lay between the germline ends. This CDR3 region has 15 residues. The V gene's germline CDR1 is DFQATT and CDR2 SNEGSKA (reference sequence). Here the CDR3 DNA reads TGCAGTGCTAGAGTGGTCCAGGGTTCTGCAGATACGCAGTATTTT. Translated: CSARVVQGSADTQYF.

This clonotype was seen at least ten times. V is TRBV24-1 and J is TRBJ1-5, with a possible D match to TRBD1 (6 bases). Germline V gene data show CDR1 as KGHDR and CDR2 as SFDVKD. The V gene lost 2 bases and the J gene lost 4 bases, with 14 bases spanning the gap. The CDR3 covers 16 residues. The CDR3 nucleotides read TGTGCCACCAGTGATTCTACAGGGATAGGGAATCAGCCCCAGCATTTT. Its translation: CATSDSTGIGNQPQHF.

This clonotype was picked up many times. The chain employs TRBV12-3 or TRBV12-4 and TRBJ2-1; 7 bases fit TRBD1. The CDR3 covers 15 residues. Unmatched junction bases numbered 6, after V lost 4 bases and J lost 3 bases. The CDR3 DNA follows: TGTGCCAGCAGTTCCGGATCAGGGGGCTACAATGAGCAGTTCTTC. Translated, it gives CASSSGSGGYNEQFF.

Ten or more counts support this clonotype. The V call is TRBV12-3 or TRBV12-4, the J call TRBJ1-5; 7 bases align to TRBD1. Trimming cost V 6 bases and J 7 bases; bases outside gene matches: 9. This CDR3 contains 14 residues. The CDR3 DNA reads TGTGCCAGCAGCAAAGACAGGGTGGAGCAGCCCCAGCATTTT. Protein: CASSKDRVEQPQHF.

The genes are TRBV4-1 and TRBJ2-2; 8 bases agree with TRBD2. Germline loops: CDR1 MGHRA, CDR2 YSYEKL. V shed 1 base, J shed 4 bases, and the junction held 11 bases outside the gene matches. This CDR3 comprises 18 residues. The CDR3 is CASSQAGAGGLFTGELFF. As DNA, the CDR3 is TGCGCCAGCAGCCAAGCCGGGGCGGGAGGCCTGTTCACCGGGGAGCTGTTTTTT.

V and J are TRBV5-1 and TRBJ1-2, with D maybe TRBD1 (6 bases). Trimming shortened V by 4 bases and J by 2 bases, and 15 bases separated the two germline ends. The CDR3 runs 15 residues. Germline V gene sequence: CDR1 SGHRS, CDR2 YFSETQ. The chain's CDR3 is CASSQMATGNYGYTF. CDR3 sequence (DNA): TGCGCCAGCAGCCAAATGGCTACAGGGAACTATGGCTACACCTTC.

This clonotype has more than one count but fewer than ten. The chain couples TRBV11-2 to TRBJ2-5, with D possibly matching TRBD2 (6 bases). Germline values: CDR1 SGHAT, CDR2 FQNNGV. V was cut by 1 base and J by 5 bases, with 11 bases left in between. The CDR3 length is 14 residues. The CDR3: CASSLVLAGETQYF. CDR3 bases: TGTGCCAGCAGCTTAGTACTAGCTGGGGAGACCCAGTACTTC.

This clonotype was counted between two and nine times. V gene TRBV20-1 combines with J gene TRBJ2-2, with a weak D call TRBD2 (6 bases). The V and J ends lost 0 bases and 7 bases respectively, with 12 bases between them. The germline CDR1 and CDR2 sequences are DFQATT and SNEGSKA (reference sequence). The CDR3 extends over 14 amino acids. CDR3 bases: TGCAGTGCTAGAGATTCGGGGGTGGGCGGGGAGCTGTTTTTT. It translates to CSARDSGVGGELFF.

On this clonotype itself: With a much larger clone just one base away, this may be a read error. The chain combines TRBV3-1 with TRBJ2-1; 12 bases line up with TRBD2. From germline, CDR1 is LGHDT and CDR2 YNNKEL (reference sequence). The CDR3 totals 18 residues. This CDR3 is CTSSFLLAGGPPINEQFF. CDR3 nucleotide sequence: TGTACCAGCAGTTTCCTACTAGCGGGAGGCCCACCTATCAATGAGCAGTTCTTC.

The CDR3 is CASRDRTNYGYTF. The DNA for the CDR3 is TGTGCCAGTAGGGACAGGACGAACTATGGCTACACCTTC. This chain links TRBV19 with TRBJ1-2; 7 bases map to TRBD1. CDR3 length: 13 amino acids. From germline, CDR1 is LNHDA and CDR2 SQIVND (reference sequence). The V gene end was trimmed by 6 bases and the J gene end by 2 bases; junction bases not matched to a gene: 3.

The CDR3 nucleotides are TGTGCCAGCAGGGGGGGAGGGATGTTCACAGATACGCAGTATTTT. Protein sequence: CASRGGGMFTDTQYF. The chain carries TRBV6-1 and TRBJ2-3; 7 nucleotides match TRBD2. Trimming took 6 bases from V and 2 from J; bases not matched to a gene: 8. There are 15 residues in the CDR3. Germline CDR1 MNHNS, CDR2 SASEGT.